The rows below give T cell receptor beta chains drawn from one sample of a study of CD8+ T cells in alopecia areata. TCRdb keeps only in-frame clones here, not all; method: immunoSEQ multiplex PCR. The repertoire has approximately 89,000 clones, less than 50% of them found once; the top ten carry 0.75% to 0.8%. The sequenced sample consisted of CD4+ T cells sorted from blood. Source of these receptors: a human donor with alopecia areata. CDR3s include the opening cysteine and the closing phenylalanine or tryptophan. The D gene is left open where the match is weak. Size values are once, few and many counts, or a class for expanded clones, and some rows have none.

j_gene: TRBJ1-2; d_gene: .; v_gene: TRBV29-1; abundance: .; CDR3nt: TGCAGCGTTACGACTAAATATGGTGGCTACACCTTC; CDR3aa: CSVTTKYGGYTF
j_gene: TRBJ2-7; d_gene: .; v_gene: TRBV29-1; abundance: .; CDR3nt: TGCAGCGTTGAAGATTCCTACGAGCAGTACTTC; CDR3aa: CSVEDSYEQYF
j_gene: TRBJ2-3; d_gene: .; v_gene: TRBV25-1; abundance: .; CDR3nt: TGTGCCAGCAGTGAATGGGGGAGCACAGATACGCAGTATTTT; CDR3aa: CASSEWGSTDTQYF
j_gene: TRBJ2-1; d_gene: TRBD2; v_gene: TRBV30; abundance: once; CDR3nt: TGTGCCTGGGCCCAGGGGCTAGCGGGGATCAATGAGCAGTTCTTC; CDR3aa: CAWAQGLAGINEQFF
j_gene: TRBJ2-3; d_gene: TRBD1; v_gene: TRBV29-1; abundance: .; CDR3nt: TGCAGCTACGGACAGGGCGGTGGGACAGATACGCAGTATTTT; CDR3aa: CSYGQGGGTDTQYF
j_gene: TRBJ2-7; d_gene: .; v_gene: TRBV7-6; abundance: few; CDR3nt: TGTGCCAGCAGCTTAAATGGGGGCCTATACGAGCAGTACTTC; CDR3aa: CASSLNGGLYEQYF
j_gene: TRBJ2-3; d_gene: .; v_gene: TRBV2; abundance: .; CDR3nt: TGTGCCAGCAGTGAAGTTGGAGAAGATACGCAGTATTTT; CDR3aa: CASSEVGEDTQYF
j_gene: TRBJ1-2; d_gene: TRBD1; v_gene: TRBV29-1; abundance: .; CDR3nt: TGCAGTGTAAGGGACAGCCAATATGGCTACACCTTC; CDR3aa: CSVRDSQYGYTF
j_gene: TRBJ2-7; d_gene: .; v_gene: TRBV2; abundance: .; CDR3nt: TGTGCCAGCAGTAATCAGGCGTACGAGCAGTACTTC; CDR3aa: CASSNQAYEQYF
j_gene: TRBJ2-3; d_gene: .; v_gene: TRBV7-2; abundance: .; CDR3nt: TGTGCCAGCAGCTTAGATTGGGGGGCAACAGATACGCAGTATTTT; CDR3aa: CASSLDWGATDTQYF
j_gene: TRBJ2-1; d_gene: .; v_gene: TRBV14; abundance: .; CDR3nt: TGTGCCAGCAGCCACGCGGCGGGCAATGAGCAGTTCTTC; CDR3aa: CASSHAAGNEQFF
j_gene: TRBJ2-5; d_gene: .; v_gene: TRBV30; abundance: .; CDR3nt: TGTGCCTGGAGTGTACAGGAGGAGGGGACCCAGTACTTC; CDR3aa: CAWSVQEEGTQYF
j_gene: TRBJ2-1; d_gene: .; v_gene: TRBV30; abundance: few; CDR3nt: TGTGCCTGGAACAGTTACAATGAGCAGTTCTTC; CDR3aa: CAWNSYNEQFF
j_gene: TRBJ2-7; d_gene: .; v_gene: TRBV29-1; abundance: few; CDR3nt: TGCAGCGTTCAAGCACAGGGCGGGGGATACGAGCAGTACTTC; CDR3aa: CSVQAQGGGYEQYF
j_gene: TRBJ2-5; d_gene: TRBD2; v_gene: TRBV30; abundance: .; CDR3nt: TGTGCCTGGAGCTCTAGCGGGGGAGAGACCCAGTACTTC; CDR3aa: CAWSSSGGETQYF
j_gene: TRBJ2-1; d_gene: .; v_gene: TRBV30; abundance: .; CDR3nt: TGTGCCTGGAGAGTAGCTAGCTCCTACAATGAGCAGTTCTTC; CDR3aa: CAWRVASSYNEQFF
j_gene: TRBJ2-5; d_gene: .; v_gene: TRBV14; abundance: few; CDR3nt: TGTGCCAGCAGCCGACTAGGACTGGAAGAGACCCAGTACTTC; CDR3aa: CASSRLGLEETQYF
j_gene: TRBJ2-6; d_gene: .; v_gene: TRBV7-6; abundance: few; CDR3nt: TGTGCCAGCAGCTTAGCGACGGGGTCTGGGGCCAACGTCCTGACTTTC; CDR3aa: CASSLATGSGANVLTF
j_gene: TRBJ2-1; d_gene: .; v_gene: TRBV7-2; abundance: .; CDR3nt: TGTGCCAGCAGCTTATCTTGGGCTGGAGGTGAGCAGTTCTTC; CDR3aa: CASSLSWAGGEQFF
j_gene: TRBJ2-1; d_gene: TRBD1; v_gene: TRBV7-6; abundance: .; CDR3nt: TGTGCCAGCAGCCGACAGGGGGCTGAGGACAATGAGCAGTTCTTC; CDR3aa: CASSRQGAEDNEQFF
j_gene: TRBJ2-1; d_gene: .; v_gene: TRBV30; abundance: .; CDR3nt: TGTGCCTGGAGCGGAAACAATGAGCAGTTCTTC; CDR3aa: CAWSGNNEQFF
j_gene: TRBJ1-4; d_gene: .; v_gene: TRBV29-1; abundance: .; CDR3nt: TGCAGCGTTGAAGCCTTGTTTGGTGCTAGTGAAAAACTGTTTTTT; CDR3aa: CSVEALFGASEKLFF